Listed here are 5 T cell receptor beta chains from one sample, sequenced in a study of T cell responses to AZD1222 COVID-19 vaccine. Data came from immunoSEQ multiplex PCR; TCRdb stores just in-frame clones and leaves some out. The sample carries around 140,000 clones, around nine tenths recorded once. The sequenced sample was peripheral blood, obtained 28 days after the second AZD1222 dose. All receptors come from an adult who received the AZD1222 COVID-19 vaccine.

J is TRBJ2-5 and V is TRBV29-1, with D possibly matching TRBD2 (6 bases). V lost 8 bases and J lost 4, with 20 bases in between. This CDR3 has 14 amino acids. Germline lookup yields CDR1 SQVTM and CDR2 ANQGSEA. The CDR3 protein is CSLRELAGRETQYF. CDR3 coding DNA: TGCAGCTTACGTGAATTGGCGGGGCGAGAGACCCAGTACTTC.

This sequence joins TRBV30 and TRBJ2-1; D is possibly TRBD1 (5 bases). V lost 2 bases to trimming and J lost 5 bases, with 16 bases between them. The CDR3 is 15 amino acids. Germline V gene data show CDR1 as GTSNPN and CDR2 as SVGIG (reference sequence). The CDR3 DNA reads TGTGCCTGGAGTAAGGGGAAGGGAAGGGACAATGAGCAGTTCTTC. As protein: CAWSKGKGRDNEQFF.

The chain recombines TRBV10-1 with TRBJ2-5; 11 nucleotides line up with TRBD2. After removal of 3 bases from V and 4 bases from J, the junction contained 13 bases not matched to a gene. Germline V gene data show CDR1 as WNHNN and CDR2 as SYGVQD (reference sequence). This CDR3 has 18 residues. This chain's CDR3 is CASSERGIAGGPGETQYF. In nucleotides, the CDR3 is TGCGCCAGCAGTGAACGGGGAATAGCGGGAGGGCCGGGAGAGACCCAGTACTTC.

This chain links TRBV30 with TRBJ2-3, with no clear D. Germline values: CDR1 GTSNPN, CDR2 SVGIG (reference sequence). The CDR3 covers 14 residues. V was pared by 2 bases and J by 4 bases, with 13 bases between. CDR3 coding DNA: TGTGCCTGGAGTACCCGCCCCCGACCAGATACGCAGTATTTT. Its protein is CAWSTRPRPDTQYF. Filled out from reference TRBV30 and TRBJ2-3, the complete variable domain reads SQTIHQWPATLVQPVGSPLSLECTVEGTSNPNLYWYRQAAGRGLQLLFYSVGIGQISSEVPQNLSASRPQDRQFILSSKKLLLSDSGFYLCAWSTRPRPDTQYFGPGTRLTVL.

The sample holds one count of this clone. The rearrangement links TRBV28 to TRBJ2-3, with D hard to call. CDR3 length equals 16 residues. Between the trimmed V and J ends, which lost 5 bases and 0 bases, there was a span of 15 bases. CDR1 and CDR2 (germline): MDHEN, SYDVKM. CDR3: CASSTPASPSTDTQYF. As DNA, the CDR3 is TGTGCCAGCAGTACCCCAGCGTCTCCTAGCACAGATACGCAGTATTTT.